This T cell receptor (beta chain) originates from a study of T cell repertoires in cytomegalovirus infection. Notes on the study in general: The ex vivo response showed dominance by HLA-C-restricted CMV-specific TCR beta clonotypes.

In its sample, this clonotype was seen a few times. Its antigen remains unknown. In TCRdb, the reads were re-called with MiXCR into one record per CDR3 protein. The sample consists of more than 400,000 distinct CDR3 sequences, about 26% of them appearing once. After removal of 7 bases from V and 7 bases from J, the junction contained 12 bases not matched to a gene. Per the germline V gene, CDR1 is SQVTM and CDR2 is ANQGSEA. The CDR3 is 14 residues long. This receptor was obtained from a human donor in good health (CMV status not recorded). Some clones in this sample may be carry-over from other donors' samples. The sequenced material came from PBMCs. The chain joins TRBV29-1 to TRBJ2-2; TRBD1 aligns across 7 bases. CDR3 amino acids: CSGNWAGGGGELFF. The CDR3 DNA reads TGCAGCGGCAATTGGGCAGGGGGTGGCGGGGAGCTGTTTTTT.